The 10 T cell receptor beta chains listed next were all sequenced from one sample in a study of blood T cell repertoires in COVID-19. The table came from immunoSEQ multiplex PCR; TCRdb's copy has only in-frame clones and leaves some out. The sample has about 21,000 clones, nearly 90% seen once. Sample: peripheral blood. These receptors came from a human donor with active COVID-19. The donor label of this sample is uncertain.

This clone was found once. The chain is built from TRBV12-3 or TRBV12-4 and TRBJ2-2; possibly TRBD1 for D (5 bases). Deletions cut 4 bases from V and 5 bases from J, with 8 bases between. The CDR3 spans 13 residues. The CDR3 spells CASSYGATGELFF. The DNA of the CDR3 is TGTGCCAGCAGTTATGGGGCTACCGGGGAGCTGTTTTTT.

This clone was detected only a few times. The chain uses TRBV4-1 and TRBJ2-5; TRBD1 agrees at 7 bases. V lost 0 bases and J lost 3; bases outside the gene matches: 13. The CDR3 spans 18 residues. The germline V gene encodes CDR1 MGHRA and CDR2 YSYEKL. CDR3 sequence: CASSQDPWGQRSEETQYF. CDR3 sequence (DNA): TGCGCCAGCAGCCAAGATCCATGGGGACAGCGAAGTGAAGAGACCCAGTACTTC.

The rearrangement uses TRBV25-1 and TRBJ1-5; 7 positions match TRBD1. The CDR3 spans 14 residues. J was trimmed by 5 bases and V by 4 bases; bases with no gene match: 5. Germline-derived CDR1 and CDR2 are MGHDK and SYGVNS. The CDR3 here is CASSGQGWDQPQHF. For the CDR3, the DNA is TGTGCCAGCAGTGGACAGGGTTGGGATCAGCCCCAGCATTTT.

The CDR3 nucleotides are TGCAGCGCCGCGGACAGGGCCTACTCTGGAAACACCATATATTTT. It specifies CSAADRAYSGNTIYF. V gene TRBV29-1 combines with J gene TRBJ1-3; 8 nucleotides line up with TRBD1. The CDR3 length is 15 residues. The J segment lost 0 bases and the V segment lost 7 bases, leaving 8 bases of the junction unmatched. CDR1 and CDR2 (germline): SQVTM, ANQGSEA. Supplemented by reference TRBV29-1 and TRBJ1-3, the full variable domain reads SAVISQKPSRDICQRGTSLTIQCQVDSQVTMMFWYRQQPGQSLTLIATANQGSEATYESGFVIDKFPISRPNLTFSTLTVSNMSPEDSSIYLCSAADRAYSGNTIYFGEGSWLTVV.

DNA of the CDR3: TGTGCCAGCTCACCCCAGTCCCCCTATGGCTACACCTTC. Translation: CASSPQSPYGYTF. The chain uses TRBV18 and TRBJ1-2; D not certain. The V gene's germline CDR1 is KGHSH and CDR2 LQKENI. V was clipped by 3 bases and J by 4 bases, with 9 bases between them. This CDR3 is built from 13 residues. The full variable domain, in which reference TRBV18 and TRBJ1-2 provide the parts outside the CDR3, is NAGVMQNPRHLVRRRGQEARLRCSPMKGHSHVYWYRQLPEEGLKFMVYLQKENIIDESGMPKERFSAEFPKEGPSILRIQQVVRGDSAAYFCASSPQSPYGYTFGSGTRLTVV.

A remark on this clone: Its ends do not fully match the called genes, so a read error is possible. CDR3 bases: TGTGCCAGCAGTAAAGCCGACCGGGTCCTCTCTCGGGCCAACGTCCTGACTTTC. As protein: CASSKADRVLSRANVLTF. The V gene is TRBV9, the J gene TRBJ2-6; D gene unclear. The CDR3 spans 18 residues. Per germline, CDR1 SGDLS and CDR2 YYNGEE.

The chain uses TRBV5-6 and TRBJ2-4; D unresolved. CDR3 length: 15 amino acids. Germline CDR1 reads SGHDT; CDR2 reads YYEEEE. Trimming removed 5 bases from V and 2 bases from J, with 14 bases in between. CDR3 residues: CASRPNADPKNIQYF. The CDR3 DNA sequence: TGTGCCAGCAGACCCAATGCAGATCCCAAAAACATTCAGTACTTC.

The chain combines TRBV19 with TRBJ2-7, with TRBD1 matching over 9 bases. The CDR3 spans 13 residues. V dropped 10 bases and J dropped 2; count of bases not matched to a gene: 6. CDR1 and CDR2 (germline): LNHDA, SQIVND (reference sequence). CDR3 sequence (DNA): TGTGCCACTCGACAGGGGGGAACCTACGAGCAGTACTTC. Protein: CATRQGGTYEQYF. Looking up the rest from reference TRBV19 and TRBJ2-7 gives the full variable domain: DGGITQSPKYLFRKEGQNVTLSCEQNLNHDAMYWYRQDPGQGLRLIYYSQIVNDFQKGDIAEGYSVSREKKESFPLTVTSAQKNPTAFYLCATRQGGTYEQYFGPGTRLTVT.

CDR3: CASSVDPNPLSNEQFF. In DNA form, the CDR3 reads TGTGCCAGCAGCGTAGATCCGAATCCACTGTCCAATGAGCAGTTCTTC. The chain employs TRBV9 and TRBJ2-1; D unresolved. The CDR3 has 16 residues. Germline loops: CDR1 SGDLS, CDR2 YYNGEE. The germline V and J ends were trimmed by 0 bases and 6 bases, with 16 bases remaining between them.

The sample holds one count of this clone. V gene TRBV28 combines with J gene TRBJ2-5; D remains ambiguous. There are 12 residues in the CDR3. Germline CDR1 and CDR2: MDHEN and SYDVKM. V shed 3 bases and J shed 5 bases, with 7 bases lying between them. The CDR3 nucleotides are TGTGCCAGCAGTTTCCAGAGGGAGACCCAGTACTTC. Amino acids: CASSFQRETQYF.